This is a list of T cell receptor beta chains from one sample in a study of T cell repertoires in cytomegalovirus infection. TCRdb passed the reads through MiXCR, listing each CDR3 protein once. The table records about 35,000 distinct CDR3 sequences, approximately 52% of them present only once. No antigens are known for them. The material sequenced was CD8+ T cells from cultured PBMCs, taken from culture after CMV antigen stimulation. These receptors were collected from a human donor in good health (CMV status not recorded). Some clones in this sample may be carry-over from other donors' samples. The conserved cysteine and the conserved F or W are not part of the CDR3 here.

>TRBV27|13|TRBJ1-4
ASSPAGTEVAKLF
>TRBV27|12|TRBJ2-2
ASRQGSNTGELF
>TRBV12-3/TRBV12-4|16|TRBJ2-5
ASSFPPGREKLYETQY
>TRBV2|12|TRBJ1-1
ASRGPGGDTEAF
>TRBV7-9|17|TRBJ1-5
ASSLERGPSGYIDQPQH
>TRBV19|14|TRBJ2-7
ASSILAREGLYEQY
>TRBV20-1|10|TRBJ2-1
SARDLEDEQF
>TRBV28|12|TRBJ1-5
ASRLGHSNQPQH
>TRBV12-3/TRBV12-4|13|TRBJ1-5
ASSWGHPSNQPQH
>TRBV7-6|12|TRBJ1-1
ASSLGGSGTEAF
>TRBV12-3/TRBV12-4|12|TRBJ2-3
ASSLYGGQDTQY
>TRBV27|10|TRBJ1-1
ASSRGSTEAF
>TRBV7-6|13|TRBJ1-5
ASSLEQGAYQPQH
>TRBV6-5|10|TRBJ1-2
ATSGGDWRYT
>TRBV10-3|13|TRBJ2-3
AISEERGPTDTQY
>TRBV7-6|13|TRBJ2-2
ASSFRDSYTGELF
>TRBV27|13|TRBJ1-2
ASSLQGRANYGYT
>TRBV27|11|TRBJ1-1
ASSRTGNTEAF
>TRBV11-2|12|TRBJ2-1
ASSLGRSRDEQF
>TRBV12-5|12|TRBJ2-3
ASGLSGNTDTQY
>TRBV25-1|11|TRBJ2-1
ASSRQGEDEQF
>TRBV11-2|12|TRBJ1-2
ASSLEDPRYGYT
>TRBV12-3/TRBV12-4|13|TRBJ1-1
ASSPYGVINTEAF